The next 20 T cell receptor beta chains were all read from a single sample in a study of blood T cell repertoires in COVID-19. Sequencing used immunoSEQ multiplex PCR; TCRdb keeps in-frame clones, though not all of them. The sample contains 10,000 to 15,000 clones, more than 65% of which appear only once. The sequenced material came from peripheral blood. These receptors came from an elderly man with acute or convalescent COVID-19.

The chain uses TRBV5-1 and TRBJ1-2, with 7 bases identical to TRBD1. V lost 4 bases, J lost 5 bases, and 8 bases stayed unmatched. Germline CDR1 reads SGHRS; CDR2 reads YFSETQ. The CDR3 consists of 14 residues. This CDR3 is CASSGGTELYGYTF. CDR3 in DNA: TGCGCCAGCAGCGGGGGGACAGAACTGTATGGCTACACCTTC.

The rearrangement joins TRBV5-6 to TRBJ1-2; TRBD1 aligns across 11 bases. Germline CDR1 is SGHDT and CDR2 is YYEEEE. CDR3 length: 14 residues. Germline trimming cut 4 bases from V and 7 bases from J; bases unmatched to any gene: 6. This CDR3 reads CASSRRGQGGGYTF. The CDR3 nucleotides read TGTGCCAGCAGCCGACGGGGACAGGGGGGTGGCTACACCTTC.

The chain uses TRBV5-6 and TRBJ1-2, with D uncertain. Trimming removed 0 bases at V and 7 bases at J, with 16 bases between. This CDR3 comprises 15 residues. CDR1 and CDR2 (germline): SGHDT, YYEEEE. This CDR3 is CASSLVDLTSGGYTF. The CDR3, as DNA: TGTGCCAGCAGCTTGGTAGATCTGACTTCGGGTGGCTACACCTTC.

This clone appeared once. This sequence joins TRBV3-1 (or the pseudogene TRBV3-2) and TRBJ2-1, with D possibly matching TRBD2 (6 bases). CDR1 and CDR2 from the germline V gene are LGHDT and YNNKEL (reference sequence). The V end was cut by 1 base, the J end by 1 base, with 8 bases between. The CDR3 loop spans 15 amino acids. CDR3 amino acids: CASSQGGTSYNEQFF. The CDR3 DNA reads TGTGCCAGCAGCCAAGGCGGGACTTCCTACAATGAGCAGTTCTTC.

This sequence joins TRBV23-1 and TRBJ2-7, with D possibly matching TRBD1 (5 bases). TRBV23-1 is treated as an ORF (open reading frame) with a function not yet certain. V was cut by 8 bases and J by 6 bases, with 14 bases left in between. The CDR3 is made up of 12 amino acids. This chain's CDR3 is CASPLGAGEQYF. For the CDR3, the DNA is TGCGCCAGCCCCCTAGGGGCCGGCGAGCAGTACTTC.

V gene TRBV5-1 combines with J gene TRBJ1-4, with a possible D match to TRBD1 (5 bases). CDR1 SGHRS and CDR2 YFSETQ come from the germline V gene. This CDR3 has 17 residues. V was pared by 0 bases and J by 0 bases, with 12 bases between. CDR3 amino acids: CASSLVGRIATNEKLFF. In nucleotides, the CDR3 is TGCGCCAGCAGCTTGGTGGGGCGGATTGCAACTAATGAAAAACTGTTTTTT.

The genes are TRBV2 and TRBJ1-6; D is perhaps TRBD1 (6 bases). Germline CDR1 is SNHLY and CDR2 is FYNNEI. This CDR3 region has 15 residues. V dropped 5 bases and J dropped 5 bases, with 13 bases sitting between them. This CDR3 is CASSLTGVDNSPLHF. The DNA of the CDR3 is TGTGCCAGCAGTTTGACAGGAGTGGATAATTCACCCCTCCACTTT.

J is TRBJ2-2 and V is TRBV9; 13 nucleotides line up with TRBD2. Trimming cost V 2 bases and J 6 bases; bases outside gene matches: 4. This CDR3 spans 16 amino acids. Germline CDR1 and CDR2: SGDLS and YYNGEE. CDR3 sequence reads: CASSVRTSGSAGELFF. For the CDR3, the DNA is TGTGCCAGCAGCGTCCGGACTAGCGGGAGTGCCGGGGAGCTGTTTTTT.

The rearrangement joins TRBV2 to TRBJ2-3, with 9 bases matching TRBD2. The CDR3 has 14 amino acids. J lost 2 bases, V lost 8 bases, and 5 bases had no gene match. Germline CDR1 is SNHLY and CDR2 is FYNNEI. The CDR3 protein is CASLSGGATDTQYF. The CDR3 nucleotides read TGTGCCAGCCTTAGCGGGGGAGCCACAGATACGCAGTATTTT.

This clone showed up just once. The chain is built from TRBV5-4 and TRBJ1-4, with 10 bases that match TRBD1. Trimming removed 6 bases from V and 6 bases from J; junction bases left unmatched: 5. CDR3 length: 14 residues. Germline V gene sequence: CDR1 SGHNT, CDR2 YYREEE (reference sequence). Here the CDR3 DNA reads TGTGCCAGCACCCGGGACAGGGGAGATGAAAAACTGTTTTTT. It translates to CASTRDRGDEKLFF. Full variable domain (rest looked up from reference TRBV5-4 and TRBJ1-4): ETGVTQSPTHLIKTRGQQVTLRCSSQSGHNTVSWYQQALGQGPQFIFQYYREEENGRGNFPPRFSGLQFPNYSSELNVNALELDDSALYLCASTRDRGDEKLFFGSGTQLSVL.

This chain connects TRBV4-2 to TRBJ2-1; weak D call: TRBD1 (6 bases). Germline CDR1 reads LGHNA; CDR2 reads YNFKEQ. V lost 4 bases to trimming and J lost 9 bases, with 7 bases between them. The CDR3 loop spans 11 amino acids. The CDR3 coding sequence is TGTGCCAGCAGCCTCAGGGGTGAGCAGTTCTTC. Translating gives CASSLRGEQFF.

CDR3 protein: CASSIPNRAGNQPQHF. The CDR3 DNA reads TGTGCCAGTAGTATACCCAACAGGGCCGGCAATCAGCCCCAGCATTTT. This chain uses TRBV19 with TRBJ1-5; weak D call: TRBD1 (6 bases). The ends were cut back, 2 bases at V and 2 bases at J, with 13 bases in the middle. Germline lookup yields CDR1 LNHDA and CDR2 SQIVND (reference sequence). The CDR3 consists of 16 residues.

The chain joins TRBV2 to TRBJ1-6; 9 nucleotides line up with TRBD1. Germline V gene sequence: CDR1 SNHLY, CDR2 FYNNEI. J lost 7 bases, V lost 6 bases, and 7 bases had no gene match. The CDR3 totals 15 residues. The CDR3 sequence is CASRPAGTGNSPLHF. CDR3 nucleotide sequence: TGTGCCAGCAGGCCGGCCGGGACAGGGAATTCACCCCTCCACTTT.

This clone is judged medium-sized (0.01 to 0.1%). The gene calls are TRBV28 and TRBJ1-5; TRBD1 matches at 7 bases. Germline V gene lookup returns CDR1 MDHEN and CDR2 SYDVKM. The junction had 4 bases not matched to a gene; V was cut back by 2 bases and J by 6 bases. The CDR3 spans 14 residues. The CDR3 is CASSLGQGVQPQHF. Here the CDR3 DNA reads TGTGCCAGCAGTTTAGGGCAGGGGGTTCAGCCCCAGCATTTT.

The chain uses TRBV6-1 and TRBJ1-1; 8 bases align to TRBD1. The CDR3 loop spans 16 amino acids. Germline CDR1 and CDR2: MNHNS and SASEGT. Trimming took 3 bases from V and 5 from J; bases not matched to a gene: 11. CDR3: CASSDTADRGGTEAFF. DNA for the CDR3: TGTGCCAGCAGTGATACGGCTGACAGGGGAGGAACTGAAGCTTTCTTT.

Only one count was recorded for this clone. DNA of the CDR3: TGTGCCAGCAGCTTAGCGGGGGTTTACAATGAGCAGTTCTTC. Residues: CASSLAGVYNEQFF. The rearrangement links TRBV7-3 to TRBJ2-1, with 7 positions matching TRBD2. The CDR3 is made up of 14 amino acids. J gave up 4 bases and V 2 bases, and 2 bases lay outside the gene matches. Germline assignment: CDR1 SGHTA and CDR2 FQGTGA.

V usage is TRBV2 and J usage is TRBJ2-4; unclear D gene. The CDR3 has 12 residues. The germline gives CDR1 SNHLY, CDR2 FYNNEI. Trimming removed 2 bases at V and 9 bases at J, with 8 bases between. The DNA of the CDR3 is TGTGCCAGCAGTGAAACTTCGATCATTCAGTACTTC. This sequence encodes CASSETSIIQYF.

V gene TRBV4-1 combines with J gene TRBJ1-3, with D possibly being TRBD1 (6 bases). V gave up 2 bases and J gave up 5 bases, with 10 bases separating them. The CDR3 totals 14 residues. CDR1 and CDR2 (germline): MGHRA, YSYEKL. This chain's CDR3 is CASSQPGVRNTIYF. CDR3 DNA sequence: TGCGCCAGCAGCCAACCAGGGGTAAGAAACACCATATATTTT.

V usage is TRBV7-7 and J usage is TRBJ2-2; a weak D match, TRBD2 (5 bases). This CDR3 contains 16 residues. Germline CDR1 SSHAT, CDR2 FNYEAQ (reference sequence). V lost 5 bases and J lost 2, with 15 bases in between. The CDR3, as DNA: TGTGCCAGCAGCCCCTTACGGGGTGGCAACACCGGGGAGCTGTTTTTT. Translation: CASSPLRGGNTGELFF.

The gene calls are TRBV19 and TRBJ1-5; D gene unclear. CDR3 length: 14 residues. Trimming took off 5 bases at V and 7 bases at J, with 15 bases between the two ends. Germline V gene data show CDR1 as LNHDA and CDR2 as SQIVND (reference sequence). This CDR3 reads CASSLVGVGQPQHF. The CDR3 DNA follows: TGTGCCAGTAGTCTGGTCGGGGTAGGGCAGCCCCAGCATTTT.